A selection of T cell receptor beta chains follows, all from one sample in a study of CD8+ T cells in alopecia areata. The repertoire was sequenced with immunoSEQ multiplex PCR; TCRdb's copy has only in-frame clones and lacks some. This sample has fewer than 350,000 clones, with 55% to 75% found just once. The material was CD4+ T cells sorted from blood, obtained at week 24, from a patient treated with tofacitinib. The receptors derive from a human donor with alopecia areata. Both conserved end residues are part of each CDR3. A D gene is named only where the DNA matches it firmly. Size tells how often a clone was seen (once, few, many) or the class of an expanded clone, and some rows leave it out.

V gene	D gene	J gene	CDR3 length	clone size	CDR3 DNA	CDR3 protein
TRBV5-6	.	TRBJ2-4	13	.	TGTGCCAGCAGCCTGGGACTCCCAAACATTCAGTACTTC	CASSLGLPNIQYF
TRBV30	.	TRBJ1-5	14	.	TGTGCCTGGAGAGGAGAAGGGTCAAATCAGCCCCAGCATTTT	CAWRGEGSNQPQHF
TRBV4-1	.	TRBJ2-7	14	.	TGCGCCAGCAGCCAGCCCTTGAGAGGGAGGGAGCAGTACTTC	CASSQPLRGREQYF
TRBV7-2	TRBD2	TRBJ2-5	17	few	TGTGCCAGCAGCTCCAACAGACTAGCGGGGGGGCTTGAGACCCAGTACTTC	CASSSNRLAGGLETQYF
TRBV18	.	TRBJ2-1	13	few	TGTGCCAGCTCACCAGGACAGAACAATGAGCAGTTCTTC	CASSPGQNNEQFF
TRBV7-9	TRBD2	TRBJ2-5	16	.	TGTGCCAGCAGCCCCGGACTAGCGGGGGGGCAGGAGACCCAGTACTTC	CASSPGLAGGQETQYF
TRBV30	TRBD2	TRBJ2-3	14	.	TGTGCCTGGAGTACTGGGGGGGACACAGATACGCAGTATTTT	CAWSTGGDTDTQYF
TRBV29-1	.	TRBJ2-1	13	once	TGCAGCGCAAGGCCTGATACCTACAATGAGCAGTTCTTC	CSARPDTYNEQFF
TRBV6-5	.	TRBJ2-1	15	.	TGTGCCAGCAGTTACTCCCCGACGGGGGTGCATGAGCAGTTCTTC	CASSYSPTGVHEQFF
TRBV29-1	.	TRBJ2-7	15	few	TGCAGCGTTGAAGGGCGGGGACGGAGTTCCTACGAGCAGTACTTC	CSVEGRGRSSYEQYF
TRBV2	.	TRBJ2-5	13	.	TGTGCCAGCAAGGCGGGGGCCGGGGAGACCCAGTACTTC	CASKAGAGETQYF
TRBV9	TRBD1	TRBJ2-3	14	.	TGTGCCAGCAGCGTAAGACAGGGGACAGATACGCAGTATTTT	CASSVRQGTDTQYF
TRBV30	.	TRBJ1-5	19	.	TGTGCCTGGAGCCCAGGAATGACAGGAAGGTGGTCGAGCAATCAGCCCCAGCATTTT	CAWSPGMTGRWSSNQPQHF
TRBV4-3	.	TRBJ1-1	15	few	TGCGCCAGCAGCCAAGAGTACGGCCAGGGGATTGAAGCTTTCTTT	CASSQEYGQGIEAFF
TRBV7-6	TRBD1	TRBJ1-2	15	.	TGTGCCAGCAGCCCCTTCCAACAGGGGAACTATGGCTACACCTTC	CASSPFQQGNYGYTF
TRBV6-1	TRBD1	TRBJ2-7	16	.	TGTGCCAGCAGTGAACCAAGGACAGGGGCCGACTACGAGCAGTACTTC	CASSEPRTGADYEQYF
TRBV4-3	TRBD1	TRBJ1-1	14	.	TGCGCCAGCAGCCAAGCGGGACAGTACACTGAAGCTTTCTTT	CASSQAGQYTEAFF
TRBV30	.	TRBJ1-1	15	.	TGTGCCTGGAGTAGGGCAGGGCCTACGGCATCAAAGGCTTTCTTT	CAWSRAGPTASKAFF
TRBV29-1	TRBD1	TRBJ2-3	12	.	TGCAGCGTGGACAGGGCGACAGATACGCAGTATTTT	CSVDRATDTQYF
TRBV7-9	.	TRBJ1-1	13	.	TGTGCCAGCAGCTTAGACCCGAACACTGAAGCTTTCTTT	CASSLDPNTEAFF
TRBV29-1	.	TRBJ1-1	11	.	TGCAGCGTCGCAGATAACACTGAAGCTTTCTTT	CSVADNTEAFF
TRBV7-9	.	TRBJ1-2	16	once	TGTGCCAGCAGCTTAGGAACGGTGGCCTTAGGTTATGGCTACACCTTC	CASSLGTVALGYGYTF
TRBV6-5	.	TRBJ1-1	11	few	TGTGCCAGCGGGAGGGTCACTGAAGCTTTCTTT	CASGRVTEAFF
TRBV30	.	TRBJ1-5	17	.	TGTGCCTGGTCCCCCCTAGGGTACAGCCATAGCAATCAGCCCCAGCATTTT	CAWSPLGYSHSNQPQHF
TRBV30	.	TRBJ2-7	12	.	TGTGCCTGGATGCACAGCTCCTACGAGCAGTACTTC	CAWMHSSYEQYF
TRBV9	.	TRBJ2-6	15	.	TGTGCCAGCAGCGCGACAGGAATGGGGGCCAACGTCCTGACTTTC	CASSATGMGANVLTF
TRBV30	.	TRBJ2-7	14	.	TGTGCCTGGAGGAGAGGCGGGCAGGGCTACGAGCAGTACTTC	CAWRRGGQGYEQYF
TRBV5-4	.	TRBJ1-2	14	.	TGTGCCAGCAGCCCCGGGGCTGCTGACTATGGCTACACCTTC	CASSPGAADYGYTF
TRBV21-1	.	TRBJ2-3	13	.	TGTGCCACCCCGGATGGGATCAATGATACGCAGTATTTT	CATPDGINDTQYF
TRBV13	.	TRBJ2-5	12	.	TGTGCCACGTGCAGGGATCAAGAGACCCAGTACTTC	CATCRDQETQYF
TRBV28	TRBD1	TRBJ1-4	15	.	TGTGCCAGCAGTTCCGGGACAGCATTAAATGAAAAACTGTTTTTT	CASSSGTALNEKLFF
TRBV19	.	TRBJ2-3	16	many	TGTGCCAGTAGTCATCCGGGACTGCCCGGGCCAGATACGCAGTATTTT	CASSHPGLPGPDTQYF
TRBV2	.	TRBJ1-6	15	.	TGTGCCAGCAGGGCGGTACAGGCGGCGGGTTCACCCCTCCACTTT	CASRAVQAAGSPLHF
TRBV11-1	TRBD1	TRBJ2-1	13	few	TGTGCCAGCAGCTGGGGACAGAACAATGAGCAGTTCTTC	CASSWGQNNEQFF
TRBV2	.	TRBJ2-5	15	.	TGTGCCAGCAGTGTCAAGCGGGCGAACCAAGAGACCCAGTACTTC	CASSVKRANQETQYF
TRBV30	.	TRBJ1-3	12	few	TGTGCCTGGAGTCGATTAGGAAACACCATATATTTT	CAWSRLGNTIYF
TRBV30	TRBD1	TRBJ2-2	15	.	TGTGCCTGGAGAAGGGCAGGGGGAAATACCGGGGAGCTGTTTTTT	CAWRRAGGNTGELFF
TRBV25-1	TRBD2	TRBJ2-3	15	.	TGTGCCAGCAGTGAAAGCGGGGGAGTTTCGCGTACGCAGTATTTT	CASSESGGVSRTQYF
TRBV5-6	.	TRBJ2-5	16	.	TGTGCCAGCAGCTTGTCTGCGACAGCTATCCAAGAGACCCAGTACTTC	CASSLSATAIQETQYF
TRBV30	.	TRBJ1-4	13	.	TGTGCCTGGAACATTAGGGGTCGTGAAAAACTGTTTTTT	CAWNIRGREKLFF
TRBV10-3	TRBD1	TRBJ2-1	14	.	TGTGCCATCTCCGGGACAGGGTACTACAATGAGCAGTTCTTC	CAISGTGYYNEQFF
TRBV21-1	.	TRBJ2-1	17	.	TGTGCCAGCAGCGCTCGGGGGGGGCCAAGCTCCTACAATGAGCAGTTCTTC	CASSARGGPSSYNEQFF
TRBV2	.	TRBJ2-5	15	few	TGTGCCAGCAGTGGTAATGGGGTAGCTTTGGAGACCCAGTACTTC	CASSGNGVALETQYF
TRBV4-1	.	TRBJ1-6	13	few	TGCGCCAGCAGCCAAGATTCCGTTTCACCCCTCCACTTT	CASSQDSVSPLHF
TRBV5-6	.	TRBJ2-1	15	.	TGTGCCAGCAGCTTGGCTAGCGTTCCGTACAATGAGCAGTTCTTC	CASSLASVPYNEQFF
TRBV29-1	TRBD1	TRBJ2-5	12	.	TGCAGCGTCGGACAGGGACAAGAGACCCAGTACTTC	CSVGQGQETQYF
TRBV19	.	TRBJ1-2	12	few	TGTGCCACACGACAGATGAGCTATGGCTACACCTTC	CATRQMSYGYTF
TRBV28	TRBD1	TRBJ2-1	15	few	TGTGCCAGCAGCCTACCGGGACAGGGGTTGGATGAGCAGTTCTTC	CASSLPGQGLDEQFF
TRBV2	.	TRBJ1-1	12	.	TGTGCCAGCAGTCAAGGGAACACTGAAGCTTTCTTT	CASSQGNTEAFF
TRBV7-9	TRBD2	TRBJ2-7	15	few	TGTGCCAGCAGCTTAGGGCTAGCGGGCTCCTACGAGCAGTACTTC	CASSLGLAGSYEQYF
TRBV7-9	TRBD2	TRBJ2-1	16	.	TGTGCCAGCAGCTTACGTCCAGCGGGGACCTACAATGAGCAGTTCTTC	CASSLRPAGTYNEQFF
TRBV28	.	TRBJ1-5	14	.	TGTGCCAGCAGTTTATCAGGACAGCGTCAGCCCCAGCATTTT	CASSLSGQRQPQHF
TRBV11-2	TRBD1	TRBJ1-2	16	.	TGTGCCAGCAGCTTAATACGGACAGGGGGCCACTATGGCTACACCTTC	CASSLIRTGGHYGYTF
TRBV11-2	.	TRBJ2-2	13	.	TGTGCCAGCAGCTTACAGCTAGTCGGGGAGCTGTTTTTT	CASSLQLVGELFF
TRBV7-2	.	TRBJ1-1	15	.	TGTGCCAGCAGCTTAACGGTCACAGGCTACACTGAAGCTTTCTTT	CASSLTVTGYTEAFF